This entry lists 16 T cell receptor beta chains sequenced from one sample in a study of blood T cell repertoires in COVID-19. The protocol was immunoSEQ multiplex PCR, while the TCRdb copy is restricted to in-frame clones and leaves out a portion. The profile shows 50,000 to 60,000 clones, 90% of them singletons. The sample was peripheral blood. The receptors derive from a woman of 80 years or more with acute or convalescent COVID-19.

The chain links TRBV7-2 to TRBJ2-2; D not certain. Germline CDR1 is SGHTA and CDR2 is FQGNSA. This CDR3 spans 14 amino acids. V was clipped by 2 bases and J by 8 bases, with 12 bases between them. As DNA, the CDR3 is TGTGCCAGCAGCTTATCTCTATTAGATGGGGAGCTGTTTTTT. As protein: CASSLSLLDGELFF.

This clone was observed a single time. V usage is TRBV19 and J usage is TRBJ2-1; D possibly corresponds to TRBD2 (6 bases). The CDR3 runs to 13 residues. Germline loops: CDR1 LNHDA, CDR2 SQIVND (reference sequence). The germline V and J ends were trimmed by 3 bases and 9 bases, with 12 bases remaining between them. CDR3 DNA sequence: TGTGCCAGTAGTATTTCGACTAGTCTTGAGCAGTTCTTC. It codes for CASSISTSLEQFF.

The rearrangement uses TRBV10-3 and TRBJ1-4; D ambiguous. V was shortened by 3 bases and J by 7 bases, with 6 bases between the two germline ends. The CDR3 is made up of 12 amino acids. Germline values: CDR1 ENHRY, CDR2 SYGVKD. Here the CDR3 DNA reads TGTGCCATCAGTGAACGAGGTGAAAAACTGTTTTTT. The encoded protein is CAISERGEKLFF.

As DNA, the CDR3 is TGTGCCAGCAGCTTGGACTATGGCTCACCCCTCCACTTT. Translating gives CASSLDYGSPLHF. The genes are TRBV7-6 and TRBJ1-6; D is unresolved. V lost 3 bases to trimming and J lost 10 bases, with 10 bases between them. Germline CDR1 and CDR2: SGHVS and FNYEAQ. The CDR3 is 13 amino acids.

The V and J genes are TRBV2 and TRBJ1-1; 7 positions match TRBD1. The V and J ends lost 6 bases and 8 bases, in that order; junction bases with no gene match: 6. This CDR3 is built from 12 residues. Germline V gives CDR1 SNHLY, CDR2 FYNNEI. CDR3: CASRDDRAEAFF. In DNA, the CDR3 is TGTGCCAGCAGAGACGACAGGGCGGAAGCTTTCTTT.

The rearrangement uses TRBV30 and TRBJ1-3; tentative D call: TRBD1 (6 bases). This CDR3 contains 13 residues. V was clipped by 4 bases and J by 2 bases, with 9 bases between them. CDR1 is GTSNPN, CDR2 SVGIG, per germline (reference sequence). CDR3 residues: CAWTNRAGNTIYF. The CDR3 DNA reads TGTGCCTGGACGAACAGGGCTGGAAACACCATATATTTT.

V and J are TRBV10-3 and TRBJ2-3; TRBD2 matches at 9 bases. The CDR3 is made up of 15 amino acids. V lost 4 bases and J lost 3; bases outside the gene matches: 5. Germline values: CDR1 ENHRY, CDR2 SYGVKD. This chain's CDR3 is CAISGSLAGTDTQYF. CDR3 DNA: TGTGCCATCAGTGGGTCTCTAGCGGGAACAGATACGCAGTATTTT.

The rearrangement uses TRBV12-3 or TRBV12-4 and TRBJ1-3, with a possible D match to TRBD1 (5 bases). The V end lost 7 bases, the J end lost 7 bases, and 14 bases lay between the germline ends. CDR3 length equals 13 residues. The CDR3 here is CASNPGGANTIYF. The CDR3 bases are TGTGCCAGCAATCCGGGCGGGGCGAACACCATATATTTT.

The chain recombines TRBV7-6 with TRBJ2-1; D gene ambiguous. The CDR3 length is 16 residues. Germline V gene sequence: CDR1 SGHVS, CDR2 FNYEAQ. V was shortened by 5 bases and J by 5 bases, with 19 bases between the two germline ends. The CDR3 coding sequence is TGTGCCAGCAGCCCGAGGTATAAGGCGATAAACAATGAGCAGTTCTTC. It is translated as CASSPRYKAINNEQFF.

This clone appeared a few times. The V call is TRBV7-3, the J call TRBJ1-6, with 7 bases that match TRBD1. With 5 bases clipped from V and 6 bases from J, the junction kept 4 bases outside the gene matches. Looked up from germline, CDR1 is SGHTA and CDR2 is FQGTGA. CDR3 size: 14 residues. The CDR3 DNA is TGTGCCAGCAGCACCGGGACAGCTAATTCACCCCTCCACTTT. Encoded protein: CASSTGTANSPLHF.

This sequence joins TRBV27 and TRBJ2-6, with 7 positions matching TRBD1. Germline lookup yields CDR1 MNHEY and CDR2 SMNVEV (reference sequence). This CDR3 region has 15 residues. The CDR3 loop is CATRLQGAGANVLTF. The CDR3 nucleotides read TGTGCTACGCGCCTTCAGGGGGCTGGGGCCAACGTCCTGACTTTC.

CDR3 protein: CASSPGTSGTDTQYF. As DNA, the CDR3 is TGCGCCAGCAGCCCTGGGACTAGCGGGACAGATACGCAGTATTTT. This chain connects TRBV5-1 to TRBJ2-3; the match to TRBD2 covers 12 bases. Germline CDR1 reads SGHRS; CDR2 reads YFSETQ. The trim removed 4 bases at V and 3 bases at J, leaving 3 bases unmatched. The CDR3 length is 15 residues.

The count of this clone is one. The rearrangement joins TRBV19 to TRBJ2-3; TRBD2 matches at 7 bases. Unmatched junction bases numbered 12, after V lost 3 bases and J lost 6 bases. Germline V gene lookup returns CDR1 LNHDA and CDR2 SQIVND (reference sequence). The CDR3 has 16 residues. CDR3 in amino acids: CASSIPKESSGDTQYF. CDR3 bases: TGTGCCAGTAGTATCCCCAAAGAGTCTAGCGGCGATACGCAGTATTTT.

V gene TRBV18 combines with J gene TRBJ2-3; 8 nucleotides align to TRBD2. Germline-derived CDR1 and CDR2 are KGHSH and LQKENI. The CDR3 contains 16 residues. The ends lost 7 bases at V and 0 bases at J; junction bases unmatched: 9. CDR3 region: CASLGPSGPSTDTQYF. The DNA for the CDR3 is TGTGCCAGCTTAGGGCCTAGCGGGCCCAGCACAGATACGCAGTATTTT.

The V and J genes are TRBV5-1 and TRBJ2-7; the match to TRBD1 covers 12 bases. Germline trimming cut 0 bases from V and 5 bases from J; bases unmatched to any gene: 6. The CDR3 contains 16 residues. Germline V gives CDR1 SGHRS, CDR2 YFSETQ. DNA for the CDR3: TGCGCCAGCAGCTTGGCAGGGACAGGGGGCCGCGACGAGCAGTACTTC. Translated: CASSLAGTGGRDEQYF.

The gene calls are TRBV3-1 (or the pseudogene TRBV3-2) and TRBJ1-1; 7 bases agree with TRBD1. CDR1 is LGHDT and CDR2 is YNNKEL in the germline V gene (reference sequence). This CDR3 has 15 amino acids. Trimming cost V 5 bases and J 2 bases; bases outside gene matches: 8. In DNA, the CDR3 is TGTGCCAGCAGCATAGGACAGGTGGGTAACACTGAAGCTTTCTTT. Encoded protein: CASSIGQVGNTEAFF.